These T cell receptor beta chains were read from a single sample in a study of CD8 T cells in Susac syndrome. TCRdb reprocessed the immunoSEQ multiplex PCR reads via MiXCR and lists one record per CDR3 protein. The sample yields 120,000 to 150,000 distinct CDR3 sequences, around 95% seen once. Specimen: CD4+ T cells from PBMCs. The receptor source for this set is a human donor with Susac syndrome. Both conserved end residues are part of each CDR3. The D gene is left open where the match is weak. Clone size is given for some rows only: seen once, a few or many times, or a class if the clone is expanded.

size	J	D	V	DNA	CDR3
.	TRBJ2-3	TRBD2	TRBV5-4	TGTGCCAGCAGCTTCCCGGGACTAGCGGGAGAGGTTACGCAGTATTTT	CASSFPGLAGEVTQYF
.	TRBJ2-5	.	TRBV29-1	TGCAGCGTTGTTGGGTGGGAGGAGACCCAGTACTTC	CSVVGWEETQYF
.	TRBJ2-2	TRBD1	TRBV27	TGTGCCAGCAGACCGGGACAGATCAACGGGGAGCTGTTTTTT	CASRPGQINGELFF
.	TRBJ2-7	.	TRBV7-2	TGTGCCAGCAGCCCCACGGCTTTGGGGGCGTACTTC	CASSPTALGAYF
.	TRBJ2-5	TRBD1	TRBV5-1	TGCGCCAGCAGCTTGTACAAGGGGGACAGGCAAGAGACCCAGTACTTC	CASSLYKGDRQETQYF
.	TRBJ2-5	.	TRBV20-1	TGCAGTGCTAGGGACAGTAAACAAGAGACCCAGTACTTC	CSARDSKQETQYF
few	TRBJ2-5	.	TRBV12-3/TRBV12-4	TGTGCCAGCAGTGTTGGAGAGACCCAGTACTTC	CASSVGETQYF
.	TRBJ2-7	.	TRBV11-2	TGTGCCAGCAGTCCCTCGGGACGATACGAGCAGTACTTC	CASSPSGRYEQYF
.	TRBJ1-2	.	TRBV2	TGTGCCAGCAGCCCAAATGAGGGCTATGGCTACACCTTC	CASSPNEGYGYTF
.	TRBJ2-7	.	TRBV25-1	TGTGCCAGCAGACCCGACGGAGTATCCTACGAGCAGTACTTC	CASRPDGVSYEQYF
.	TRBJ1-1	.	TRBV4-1	TGCGCCAGCAGCCCCGCCTTGGTGGGTAACACTGAAGCTTTCTTT	CASSPALVGNTEAFF
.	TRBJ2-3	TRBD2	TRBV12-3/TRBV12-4	TGTGCCAGCAGTCGAGGGACTAGTCGCACAGATACGCAGTATTTT	CASSRGTSRTDTQYF
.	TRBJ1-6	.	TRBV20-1	TGCAGTGCAGGAGAAGGGAGACCTGGTTCACCCCTCCACTTT	CSAGEGRPGSPLHF
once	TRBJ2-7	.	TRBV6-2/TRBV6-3	TGTGCCAGCAGTTACTCGACGGGGGCGAGAGAGCAGTACTTC	CASSYSTGAREQYF
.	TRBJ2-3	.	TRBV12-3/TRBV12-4	TGTGCCAGCAACGGGGGTTACACAGATACGCAGTATTTT	CASNGGYTDTQYF
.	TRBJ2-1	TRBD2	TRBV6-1	TGTGCCAGCAGTACCTTCGGACTAGCGATCTCCTACAATGAGCAGTTCTTC	CASSTFGLAISYNEQFF